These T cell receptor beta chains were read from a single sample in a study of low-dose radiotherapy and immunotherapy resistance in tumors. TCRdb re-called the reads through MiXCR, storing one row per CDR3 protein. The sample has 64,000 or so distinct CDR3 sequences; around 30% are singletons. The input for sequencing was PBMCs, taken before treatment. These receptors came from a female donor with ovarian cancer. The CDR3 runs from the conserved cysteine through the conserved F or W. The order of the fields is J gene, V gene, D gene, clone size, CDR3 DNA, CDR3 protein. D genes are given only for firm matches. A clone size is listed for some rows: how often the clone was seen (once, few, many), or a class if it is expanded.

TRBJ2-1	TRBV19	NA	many	TGTGCCAGTAGTACGAGCGCCAACTATTACAATGAGCAGTTCTTC	CASSTSANYYNEQFF
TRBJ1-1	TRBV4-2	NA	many	TGTGCCAGCAGCCAAGAGGTGCGAACTGAAGCTTTCTTT	CASSQEVRTEAFF
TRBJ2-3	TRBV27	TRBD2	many	TGTGCCAGCAGTCCCCGCCTTAGCGGGGGGGGGCTGGATACGCAGTATTTT	CASSPRLSGGGLDTQYF
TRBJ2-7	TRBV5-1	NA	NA	TGCGCCAGCAGCTTGGACGGGACCTCCTACGAGCAGTACTTC	CASSLDGTSYEQYF
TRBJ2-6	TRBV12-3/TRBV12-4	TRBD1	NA	TGTGCCAGCAGTTTGGACAGGGCCAACTCTGGGGCCAACGTCCTGACTTTC	CASSLDRANSGANVLTF
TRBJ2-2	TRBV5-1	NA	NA	TGCGCCAGCAGCTTGGTCTCGAACACCGGGGAGCTGTTTTTT	CASSLVSNTGELFF
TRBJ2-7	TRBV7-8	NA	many	TGTGCCAGCAGCTTAGAAGCGGACAGACCCTACGAGCAGTACTTC	CASSLEADRPYEQYF
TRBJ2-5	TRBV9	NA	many	TGTGCCAGCAGCGTAGGAGGACAGCGCCAAGAGACCCAGTACTTC	CASSVGGQRQETQYF
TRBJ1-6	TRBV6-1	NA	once	TGTGCCAGCAGTGAACCCGCAGCTTCACCCCTCCACTTT	CASSEPAASPLHF
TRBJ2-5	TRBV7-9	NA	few	TGTGCCAGCAGCTTGGCCAATCGGGAGACCCAGTACTTC	CASSLANRETQYF